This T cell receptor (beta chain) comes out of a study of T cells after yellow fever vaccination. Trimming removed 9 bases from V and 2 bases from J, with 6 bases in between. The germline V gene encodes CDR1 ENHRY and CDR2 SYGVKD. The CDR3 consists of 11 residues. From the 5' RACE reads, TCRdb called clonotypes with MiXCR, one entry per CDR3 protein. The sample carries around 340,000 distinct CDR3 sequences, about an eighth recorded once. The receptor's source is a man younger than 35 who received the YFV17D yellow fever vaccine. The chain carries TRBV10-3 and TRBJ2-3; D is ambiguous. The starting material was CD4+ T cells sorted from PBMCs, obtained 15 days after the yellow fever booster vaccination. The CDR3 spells CAISDTDTQYF. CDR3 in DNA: TGTGCCATTTCGGACACAGATACGCAGTATTTT.